What follows describes a single T cell receptor (beta chain). Sequencing was performed with immunoSEQ multiplex PCR; in TCRdb, only in-frame clones are kept and a portion is missing. The sample has approximately 280,000 clones; 85% are singletons. These data are taken from a study of blood T cell repertoires in COVID-19. Study at large: Material from acute and convalescent COVID-19 was sourced from the United States, Italy and Spain. T cells, B-cell-depleted T cells, or PBMCs provided the cDNA or gDNA that served as material.

Germline trimming cut 5 bases from V and 4 bases from J; bases unmatched to any gene: 2. CDR1 and CDR2 from the germline V gene are KGHSH and LQKENI. The CDR3 has 13 amino acids. Residents of approximately 25 US areas, aged roughly 18 to 89 years, made up the participants. Grouping used clinical history reported by participants in a survey and questionnaire. J is TRBJ2-7 and V is TRBV18; 10 bases line up with TRBD1. The sequence came from a woman between 50 and 59 years old who had recovered from COVID-19. The sample was PBMCs or T cells enriched from blood (not recorded which). The CDR3 DNA is TGTGCCAGCTCATCGGACAGGGGGTACGAGCAGTACTTC. It translates to CASSSDRGYEQYF. Supplemented by reference TRBV18 and TRBJ2-7, the full variable domain reads NAGVMQNPRHLVRRRGQEARLRCSPMKGHSHVYWYRQLPEEGLKFMVYLQKENIIDESGMPKERFSAEFPKEGPSILRIQQVVRGDSAAYFCASSSDRGYEQYFGPGTRLTVT.